One sample yielded the 24 T cell receptor beta chains listed below, sequenced in a study of blood T cell repertoires in COVID-19. Assay used: immunoSEQ multiplex PCR; TCRdb lists only in-frame clones, some missing. There are roughly 300,000 clones in the sample; just over 85% occur only once, and 3.5% to 4.5% lies in the top ten. The sequenced sample was PBMCs or T cells enriched from blood (not recorded which). These receptors all come from a woman aged 40 to 50 with acute COVID-19.

V is TRBV27 and J is TRBJ2-3; 11 positions agree with TRBD2. V was pared by 0 bases and J by 0 bases, with 5 bases of the junction left unmatched. The length of the CDR3 is 18 residues. The germline V gene encodes CDR1 MNHEY and CDR2 SMNVEV (reference sequence). The CDR3: CASSLSPLAGASTDTQYF. CDR3 nucleotide sequence: TGTGCCAGCAGTTTATCGCCACTAGCGGGGGCTAGCACAGATACGCAGTATTTT.

This sequence joins TRBV4-3 and TRBJ1-5, with a weak D call TRBD1 (5 bases). The CDR3 length is 15 residues. The V gene's germline CDR1 is LGHNA and CDR2 YSLEER. The V end was cut by 4 bases, the J end by 1 base, with 11 bases between. Written as DNA, the CDR3 is TGCGCCAGCAGCCGAAGCCGGGGGAGCAATCAGCCCCAGCATTTT. Residues: CASSRSRGSNQPQHF.

The chain carries TRBV12-5 and TRBJ2-2; TRBD2 aligns across 11 bases. V trimming: 2 bases; J trimming: 1 base; junction bases outside the gene matches: 3. From germline, CDR1 is LGHNT and CDR2 FRNRAP. The CDR3 is made up of 17 amino acids. The CDR3 nucleotides are TGTGCTAGTGGTTTGTTCCTAGCGGGAGGGAACACCGGGGAGCTGTTTTTT. It yields the protein CASGLFLAGGNTGELFF.

The J gene is TRBJ1-3, the V gene TRBV7-3, with D perhaps matching TRBD1 (5 bases). The germline CDR1 and CDR2 sequences are SGHTA and FQGTGA. The CDR3 is made up of 13 amino acids. V lost 1 base, J lost 8 bases, and 9 bases lay in between. The CDR3 DNA reads as TGTGCCAGCAGCTTAAATTCGGGGGACACCATATATTTT. Translated, it gives CASSLNSGDTIYF.

The rearrangement uses TRBV6-2 or TRBV6-3 and TRBJ1-5, with D possibly matching TRBD1 (6 bases). The CDR3 spans 12 residues. The germline V gene encodes CDR1 MNHEY and CDR2 SVGEGT. V was clipped by 6 bases and J by 12 bases, with 15 bases between them. This CDR3 reads CASSTQGGGQHF. Here the CDR3 DNA reads TGTGCCAGCAGCACACAGGGAGGGGGCCAGCATTTT.

In DNA form, the CDR3 reads TGTGCCAGCAGCCACCGGGTAGGGGGTTACGATTCACCCCTCCACTTT. Translated, it gives CASSHRVGGYDSPLHF. The chain links TRBV5-6 to TRBJ1-6; possibly TRBD1 for D (6 bases). Germline CDR1 reads SGHDT; CDR2 reads YYEEEE. CDR3 size: 16 residues. Trimming took off 4 bases at V and 8 bases at J, with 19 bases between the two ends. The full variable domain, its missing parts supplied by reference TRBV5-6 and TRBJ1-6, is DAGVTQSPTHLIKTRGQQVTLRCSPKSGHDTVSWYQQALGQGPQFIFQYYEEEERQRGNFPDRFSGHQFPNYSSELNVNALLLGDSALYLCASSHRVGGYDSPLHFGNGTRLTVT.

This clone was recorded a few times. The chain has TRBV10-3 and TRBJ2-5, with 9 bases aligning to TRBD1. Trimming cost V 2 bases and J 0 bases; bases outside gene matches: 7. The CDR3 runs 17 residues. Germline V gives CDR1 ENHRY, CDR2 SYGVKD. In nucleotides, the CDR3 is TGTGCCATCAGTGAGACGGGGACAGGGCCGTACCAAGAGACCCAGTACTTC. This codes for CAISETGTGPYQETQYF.

The rearrangement links TRBV19 to TRBJ2-5, with 8 bases matching TRBD1. The CDR3 sequence is 14 residues long. Looked up from germline, CDR1 is LNHDA and CDR2 is SQIVND (reference sequence). V trimming: 6 bases; J trimming: 5 bases; junction bases outside the gene matches: 8. DNA for the CDR3: TGTGCCAGTAGGAGGACAGGGAAAGGGGAGACCCAGTACTTC. Protein product: CASRRTGKGETQYF.

This chain links TRBV5-4 with TRBJ1-1; TRBD1 matches 7 bases. The CDR3 is 16 amino acids. The J segment lost 0 bases and the V segment lost 0 bases, leaving 5 bases of the junction unmatched. Per germline, CDR1 SGHNT and CDR2 YYREEE (reference sequence). The CDR3 region has the DNA TGTGCCAGCAGCTTGGGAGCCGGGACAGTGAACACTGAAGCTTTCTTT. This codes for CASSLGAGTVNTEAFF.

With respect to this clone: This specimen includes other DNA sequences encoding the same CDR3. This rearrangement joins TRBV29-1 to TRBJ1-5; 8 bases map to TRBD1. This CDR3 comprises 13 residues. Per germline, CDR1 SQVTM and CDR2 ANQGSEA. V lost 6 bases and J lost 3; bases outside the gene matches: 4. The CDR3, as DNA: TGCAGCGTCCGGACAGGGTCCAATCAGCCCCAGCATTTT. Translated, it gives CSVRTGSNQPQHF.

This rearrangement joins TRBV2 to TRBJ2-2; possible D gene TRBD2, 5 bases. Germline-derived CDR1 and CDR2 are SNHLY and FYNNEI. The length of the CDR3 is 15 residues. The V and J ends lost 6 bases and 5 bases respectively, with 16 bases between them. The CDR3 loop reads CASRELAVRTGELFF. CDR3 in DNA: TGTGCCAGCAGGGAGCTAGCAGTAAGGACCGGGGAGCTGTTTTTT.

The chain recombines TRBV10-3 with TRBJ2-1, with TRBD2 identical over 9 bases. The CDR3 totals 14 residues. V shed 6 bases, J shed 5 bases, and the junction held 5 bases outside the gene matches. Germline-derived CDR1 and CDR2 are ENHRY and SYGVKD. In DNA, the CDR3 is TGTGCCATCAGCTCTTTAGCGGGAGACAATGAGCAGTTCTTC. This sequence encodes CAISSLAGDNEQFF.

J is TRBJ2-1 and V is TRBV2, with no clear D. This CDR3 has 15 residues. The V end lost 0 bases, the J end lost 6 bases, and 12 bases lay between the germline ends. The germline V gene encodes CDR1 SNHLY and CDR2 FYNNEI. The CDR3, as DNA: TGTGCCAGCAGTGAAGCAGTAGTAAGTGCCAATGAGCAGTTCTTC. It codes for CASSEAVVSANEQFF. The full variable domain, completed using reference TRBV2 and TRBJ2-1, is EPEVTQTPSHQVTQMGQEVILRCVPISNHLYFYWYRQILGQKVEFLVSFYNNEISEKSEIFDDQFSVERPDGSNFTLKIRSTKLEDSAMYFCASSEAVVSANEQFFGPGTRLTVL.

This chain uses TRBV10-3 with TRBJ2-1, with TRBD2 identical over 7 bases. With 10 bases clipped from V and 3 bases from J, the junction kept 6 bases outside the gene matches. The germline CDR1 and CDR2 sequences are ENHRY and SYGVKD. The length of the CDR3 is 13 residues. This chain's CDR3 is CATVGGSYNEQFF. The DNA of the CDR3 is TGTGCCACCGTTGGCGGGAGCTACAATGAGCAGTTCTTC.

This chain links TRBV3-1 (or the pseudogene TRBV3-2) with TRBJ1-6; possibly TRBD1 for D (5 bases). This CDR3 has 14 residues. Per germline, CDR1 LGHDT and CDR2 YNNKEL (reference sequence). V gave up 4 bases and J gave up 9 bases, with 13 bases separating them. The chain's CDR3 is CASSLTGLGSPLHF. The CDR3, as DNA: TGTGCCAGCAGCCTCACAGGCTTAGGTTCACCCCTCCACTTT.

The chain has TRBV20-1 and TRBJ1-2; 8 bases align to TRBD1. This CDR3 is built from 12 residues. V trimming: 3 bases; J trimming: 7 bases; junction bases outside the gene matches: 4. CDR1 and CDR2 from the germline V gene are DFQATT and SNEGSKA (reference sequence). CDR3 nucleotide sequence: TGCAGTGCTAGTCCAGGGGGCCTTGGCTACACCTTC. It yields the protein CSASPGGLGYTF.

V and J are TRBV29-1 and TRBJ2-3; D is uncertain. Trimming pared 0 bases from V and 0 bases from J, leaving 13 bases between. The CDR3 extends over 16 amino acids. Germline loops: CDR1 SQVTM, CDR2 ANQGSEA. DNA for the CDR3: TGCAGCGTTGAAGATCTAGGCGGTACTAGCACAGATACGCAGTATTTT. Its protein product is CSVEDLGGTSTDTQYF.

A single count supports this clone. This sequence joins TRBV15 and TRBJ2-1; possible D gene TRBD2, 5 bases. The CDR3 length is 15 residues. Germline assignment: CDR1 LNHNV and CDR2 YYDKDF (reference sequence). Trimming took 0 bases from V and 1 from J, leaving 7 bases between them. The CDR3 protein is CATSRDPGSYNEQFF. In DNA form, the CDR3 reads TGTGCCACCAGCAGAGATCCGGGGTCCTACAATGAGCAGTTCTTC.

The V gene is TRBV5-4, the J gene TRBJ1-4; D call uncertain. Germline values: CDR1 SGHNT, CDR2 YYREEE (reference sequence). The CDR3 spans 15 residues. V was cut by 4 bases and J by 0 bases, with 10 bases left in between. CDR3 sequence (DNA): TGTGCCAGCAGCCTGACTGACGCAACTAATGAAAAACTGTTTTTT. Residues: CASSLTDATNEKLFF.

This chain links TRBV6-2 or TRBV6-3 with TRBJ2-5; 7 bases agree with TRBD2. CDR3 size: 15 residues. The ends lost 5 bases at V and 2 bases at J; junction bases unmatched: 8. From germline, CDR1 is MNHEY and CDR2 SVGEGT. The CDR3 DNA sequence: TGTGCCAGCAGTCCCGGACTAGGGGTACAAGAGACCCAGTACTTC. Translated, it gives CASSPGLGVQETQYF.

This clone was counted a single time. The chain is built from TRBV9 and TRBJ1-1, with D unclear. This CDR3 is 14 amino acids long. Trimming took off 4 bases at V and 0 bases at J, with 10 bases between the two ends. Germline CDR1 and CDR2: SGDLS and YYNGEE. The CDR3 DNA reads as TGTGCCAGCAGCCACGGCGGGATGAACACTGAAGCTTTCTTT. The encoded protein is CASSHGGMNTEAFF.

This rearrangement joins TRBV5-8 to TRBJ2-3; no clear D gene. Trimming removed 4 bases at V and 4 bases at J, with 16 bases between. This CDR3 region has 15 residues. Germline lookup yields CDR1 SGHTS and CDR2 YDEGEE. The CDR3 sequence is CASSEILSRADTQYF. The CDR3 DNA is TGTGCCAGCAGCGAAATTTTAAGCCGGGCAGATACGCAGTATTTT.

The chain has TRBV7-9 and TRBJ2-1; 9 bases line up with TRBD1. V was clipped by 0 bases and J by 6 bases; unmatched bases: 6. Germline V gene sequence: CDR1 SEHNR, CDR2 FQNEAQ (reference sequence). The CDR3 runs 16 residues. CDR3 in amino acids: CASSLAGTGTGNEQFF. Here the CDR3 DNA reads TGTGCCAGCAGCTTAGCTGGGACAGGGACGGGCAATGAGCAGTTCTTC.

The J gene is TRBJ1-6, the V gene TRBV19; 7 bases are shared with TRBD1. V was clipped by 3 bases and J by 4 bases; unmatched bases: 12. In germline, CDR1 is LNHDA, CDR2 SQIVND (reference sequence). This CDR3 comprises 18 residues. The CDR3 DNA follows: TGTGCCAGTAGTATTTCGATGCGTAGGGGACAGTATAATTCACCCCTCCACTTT. Its translation is CASSISMRRGQYNSPLHF.